This T cell receptor beta chain was obtained from a study of long-term antiretroviral therapy in people with HIV. immunoSEQ v3.0 was run at survey level. The table came from immunoSEQ multiplex PCR; TCRdb's copy has only in-frame clones and leaves some out. The data show about 34,000 clones, with 83% seen just once and approximately 8% held by the top ten. The sequence derives from a man between 18 and 29 years old with HIV. Material: unsorted PBMCs, obtained 0.4 years before starting antiretroviral therapy.

The DNA of the CDR3 is TGCAGCGTTGCCCCCCGGGACAGGGTTGTTTACGATGAGCAGTTCTTC. Translated: CSVAPRDRVVYDEQFF. The chain has TRBV29-1 and TRBJ2-1; 9 nucleotides line up with TRBD1. V lost 4 bases, J lost 8 bases, and 15 bases stayed unmatched. This CDR3 comprises 16 residues. CDR1 and CDR2 from the germline V gene are SQVTM and ANQGSEA.